The rows below give T cell receptor beta chains drawn from one sample of a study of T cell responses to AZD1222 COVID-19 vaccine. Produced via immunoSEQ multiplex PCR; TCRdb's table is partial and in-frame only. This table has approximately 180,000 clones, about nine tenths appearing once. Sequencing was performed on peripheral blood, taken on day 0 of AZD1222 vaccination. The receptors originated from an adult in good health. CDR3s include the opening cysteine and the closing phenylalanine or tryptophan. D genes are given only for firm matches. Part of the rows lack a size; the others show once, few, many or a class for expanded clones.

j_gene: TRBJ2-7; d_gene: TRBD2; v_gene: TRBV5-4; abundance: .; CDR3aa: CASRRGGGYEQYF; CDR3nt: TGTGCCAGCAGGCGGGGGGGCGGTTACGAGCAGTACTTC
j_gene: TRBJ2-1; d_gene: .; v_gene: TRBV6-5; abundance: once; CDR3aa: CASRGRTAYNEQFF; CDR3nt: TGTGCCAGCAGGGGGCGGACAGCCTACAATGAGCAGTTCTTC
j_gene: TRBJ2-3; d_gene: .; v_gene: TRBV9; abundance: .; CDR3aa: CASSVGGGGTDTQYF; CDR3nt: TGTGCCAGCAGCGTAGGCGGGGGCGGCACAGATACGCAGTATTTT
j_gene: TRBJ1-1; d_gene: .; v_gene: TRBV9; abundance: .; CDR3aa: CASSVASEMNTEAFF; CDR3nt: TGTGCCAGCAGCGTAGCTTCAGAAATGAACACTGAAGCTTTCTTT
j_gene: TRBJ2-7; d_gene: .; v_gene: TRBV4-1; abundance: .; CDR3aa: CASSLEGRNYEQYF; CDR3nt: TGCGCCAGCAGCCTCGAAGGGAGGAACTACGAGCAGTACTTC
j_gene: TRBJ2-7; d_gene: TRBD1; v_gene: TRBV18; abundance: .; CDR3aa: CASSINRDRGYEQYF; CDR3nt: TGTGCCAGCTCAATTAACCGGGACAGGGGCTACGAGCAGTACTTC
j_gene: TRBJ1-5; d_gene: TRBD1; v_gene: TRBV7-9; abundance: once; CDR3aa: CASSSLGTGGNQPQHF; CDR3nt: TGTGCCAGCAGCTCCCTCGGGACAGGGGGCAATCAGCCCCAGCATTTT
j_gene: TRBJ2-7; d_gene: TRBD1; v_gene: TRBV6-2/TRBV6-3; abundance: .; CDR3aa: CASSYSRTGTYEQYF; CDR3nt: TGTGCCAGCAGTTACTCTCGGACAGGGACCTACGAGCAGTACTTC
j_gene: TRBJ1-5; d_gene: .; v_gene: TRBV9; abundance: .; CDR3aa: CASSRGAGTGNQPQHF; CDR3nt: TGTGCCAGCAGCCGAGGGGCAGGGACCGGCAATCAGCCCCAGCATTTT
j_gene: TRBJ1-1; d_gene: .; v_gene: TRBV14; abundance: .; CDR3aa: CASRQVGGATMTEAFF; CDR3nt: TGTGCCAGCAGACAAGTAGGGGGGGCCACGATGACTGAAGCTTTCTTT
j_gene: TRBJ2-3; d_gene: TRBD2; v_gene: TRBV5-1; abundance: .; CDR3aa: CASSASGGSDTQYF; CDR3nt: TGCGCCAGCAGCGCGAGCGGGGGGTCAGATACGCAGTATTTT